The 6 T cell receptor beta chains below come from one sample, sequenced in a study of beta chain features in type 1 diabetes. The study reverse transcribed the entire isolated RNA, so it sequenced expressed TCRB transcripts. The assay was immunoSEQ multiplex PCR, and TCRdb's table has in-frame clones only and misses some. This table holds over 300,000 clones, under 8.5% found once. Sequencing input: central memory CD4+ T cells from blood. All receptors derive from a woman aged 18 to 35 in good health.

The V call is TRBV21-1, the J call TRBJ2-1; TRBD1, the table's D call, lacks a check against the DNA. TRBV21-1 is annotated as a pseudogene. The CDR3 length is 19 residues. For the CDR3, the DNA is TGTGCCAGCAGCAAAGGGCCGTGCGGATTCGGGACAGGAGACAATGAGCAGTTCTTC. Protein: CASSKGPCGFGTGDNEQFF.

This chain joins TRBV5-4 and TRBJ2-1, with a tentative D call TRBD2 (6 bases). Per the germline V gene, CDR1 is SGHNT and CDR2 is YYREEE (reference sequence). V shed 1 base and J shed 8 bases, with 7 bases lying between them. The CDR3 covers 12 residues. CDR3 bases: TGTGCCAGCAGCTTGTGGAGGGATGAGCAGTTCTTC. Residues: CASSLWRDEQFF.

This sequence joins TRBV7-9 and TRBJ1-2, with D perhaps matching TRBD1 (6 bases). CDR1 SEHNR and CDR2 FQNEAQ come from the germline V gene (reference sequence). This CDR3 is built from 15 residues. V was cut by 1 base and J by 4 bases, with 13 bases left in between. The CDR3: CASSLVGTNLYGYTF. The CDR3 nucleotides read TGTGCCAGCAGCTTAGTAGGGACAAATCTCTATGGCTACACCTTC.

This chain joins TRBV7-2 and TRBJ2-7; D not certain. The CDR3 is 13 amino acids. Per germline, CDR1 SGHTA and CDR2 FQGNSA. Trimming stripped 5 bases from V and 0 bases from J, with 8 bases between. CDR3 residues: CASSKRPSYEQYF. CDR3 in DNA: TGTGCCAGCAGCAAGAGGCCCTCCTACGAGCAGTACTTC.

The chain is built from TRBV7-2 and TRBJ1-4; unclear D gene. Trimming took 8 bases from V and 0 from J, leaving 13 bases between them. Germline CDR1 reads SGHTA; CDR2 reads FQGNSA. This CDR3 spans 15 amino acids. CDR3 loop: CASGVNSATNEKLFF. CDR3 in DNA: TGTGCCAGCGGCGTTAATTCTGCAACTAATGAAAAACTGTTTTTT.

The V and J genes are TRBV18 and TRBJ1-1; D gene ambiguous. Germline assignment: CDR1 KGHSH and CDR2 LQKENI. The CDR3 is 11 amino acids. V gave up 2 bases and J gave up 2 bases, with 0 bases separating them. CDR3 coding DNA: TGTGCCAGCTCACCAAACACTGAAGCTTTCTTT. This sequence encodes CASSPNTEAFF.